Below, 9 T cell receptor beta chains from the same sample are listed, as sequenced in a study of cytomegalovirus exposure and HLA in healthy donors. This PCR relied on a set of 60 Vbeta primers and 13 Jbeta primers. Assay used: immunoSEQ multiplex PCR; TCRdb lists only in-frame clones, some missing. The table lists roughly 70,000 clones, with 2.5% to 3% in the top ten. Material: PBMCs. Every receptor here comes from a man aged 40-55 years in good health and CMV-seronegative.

The CDR3 here is CASSPGGTVETQYF. CDR3 coding DNA: TGTGCCAGCAGCCCGGGTGGGACTGTAGAGACCCAGTACTTC. V and J are TRBV5-4 and TRBJ2-5; a weak D match, TRBD2 (6 bases). The V end lost 4 bases, the J end lost 4 bases, and 14 bases lay between the germline ends. Germline V gives CDR1 SGHNT, CDR2 YYREEE (reference sequence). This CDR3 has 14 amino acids.

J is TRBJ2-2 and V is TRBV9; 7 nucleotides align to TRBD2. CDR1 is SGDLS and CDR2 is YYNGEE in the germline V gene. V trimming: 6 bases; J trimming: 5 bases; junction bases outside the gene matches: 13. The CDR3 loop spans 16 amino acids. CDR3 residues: CASTLFGDYQTGELFF. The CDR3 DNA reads TGTGCCAGCACCCTTTTTGGGGACTATCAAACCGGGGAGCTGTTTTTT. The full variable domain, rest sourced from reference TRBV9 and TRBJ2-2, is DSGVTQTPKHLITATGQRVTLRCSPRSGDLSVYWYQQSLDQGLQFLIQYYNGEERAKGNILERFSAQQFPDLHSELNLSSLELGDSALYFCASTLFGDYQTGELFFGEGSRLTVL.

CDR3 coding DNA: TGCGCCAGCAGCTACCGGTTTAACTACAATGAGCAGTTCTTC. Protein product: CASSYRFNYNEQFF. This sequence joins TRBV5-1 and TRBJ2-1, with D uncertain. Germline V gene lookup returns CDR1 SGHRS and CDR2 YFSETQ. Deletions cut 3 bases from V and 3 bases from J, with 10 bases between. The CDR3 is 14 amino acids.

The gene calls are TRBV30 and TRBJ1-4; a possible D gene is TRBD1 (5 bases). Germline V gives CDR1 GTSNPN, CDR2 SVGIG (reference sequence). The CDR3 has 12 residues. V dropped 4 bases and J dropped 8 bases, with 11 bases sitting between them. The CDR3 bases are TGTGCCTGGAAGTCACAGGCCGAAAAACTGTTTTTT. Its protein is CAWKSQAEKLFF.

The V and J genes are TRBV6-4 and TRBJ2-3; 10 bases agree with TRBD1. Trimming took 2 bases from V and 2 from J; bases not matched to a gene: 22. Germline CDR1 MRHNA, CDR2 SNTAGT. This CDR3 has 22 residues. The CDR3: CASSDPRTGQGSSGPPTDTQYF. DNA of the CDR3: TGTGCCAGCAGTGACCCTCGGACGGGACAGGGGTCTTCCGGGCCACCCACAGATACGCAGTATTTT.

The CDR3 DNA reads TGTGCCAGCAGTGAATTAACGGGTACCACTGAAGCTTTCTTT. Amino acids: CASSELTGTTEAFF. This sequence joins TRBV2 and TRBJ1-1; D call uncertain. The CDR3 loop spans 14 amino acids. V dropped 2 bases and J dropped 4 bases, with 11 bases sitting between them. The germline CDR1 and CDR2 sequences are SNHLY and FYNNEI.

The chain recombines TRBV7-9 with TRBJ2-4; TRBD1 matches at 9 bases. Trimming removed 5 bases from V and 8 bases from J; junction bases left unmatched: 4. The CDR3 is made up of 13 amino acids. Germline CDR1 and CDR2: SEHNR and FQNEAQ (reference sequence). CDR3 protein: CASSLDRGDIQYF. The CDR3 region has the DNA TGTGCCAGCAGCCTTGACAGGGGGGACATTCAGTACTTC. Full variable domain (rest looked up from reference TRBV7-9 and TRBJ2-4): DTGVSQNPRHKITKRGQNVTFRCDPISEHNRLYWYRQTLGQGPEFLTYFQNEAQLEKSRLLSDRFSAERPKGSFSTLEIQRTEQGDSAMYLCASSLDRGDIQYFGAGTRLSVL.

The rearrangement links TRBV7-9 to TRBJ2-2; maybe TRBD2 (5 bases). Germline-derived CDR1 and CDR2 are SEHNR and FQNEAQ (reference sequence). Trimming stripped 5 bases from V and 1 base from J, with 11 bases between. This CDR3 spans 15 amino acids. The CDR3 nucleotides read TGTGCCAGCAGCCGATCGAGCGGGAACACCGGGGAGCTGTTTTTT. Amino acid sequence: CASSRSSGNTGELFF.

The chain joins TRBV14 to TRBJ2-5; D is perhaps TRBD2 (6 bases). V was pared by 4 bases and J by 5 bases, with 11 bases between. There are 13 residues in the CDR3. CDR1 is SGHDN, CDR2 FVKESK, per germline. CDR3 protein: CASSPVGGETQYF. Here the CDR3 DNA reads TGTGCCAGCAGCCCAGTTGGGGGGGAGACCCAGTACTTC.